A single sample is the source of the 18 T cell receptor beta chains below, sequenced in a study of T cell repertoires in cytomegalovirus infection. TCRdb re-called the reads through MiXCR, storing one row per CDR3 protein. This table holds around 290,000 distinct CDR3 sequences, about 26% found once. The sequenced sample consisted of PBMCs. The receptors originated from a human donor in good health (CMV status not recorded). Some clones in this sample may be carry-over from other donors' samples.

The rearrangement links TRBV12-3 or TRBV12-4 to TRBJ2-1; D is undetermined. This CDR3 is built from 14 residues. V was clipped by 1 base and J by 9 bases, with 13 bases between them. The CDR3 protein is CASSLGRADGEQFF. CDR3 sequence (DNA): TGTGCCAGCAGTTTAGGTCGGGCGGATGGTGAGCAGTTCTTC.

V is TRBV7-2 and J is TRBJ2-3; D perhaps matches TRBD2 (6 bases). From germline, CDR1 is SGHTA and CDR2 FQGNSA. Trimming shortened V by 2 bases and J by 2 bases, and 14 bases separated the two germline ends. The CDR3 has 16 amino acids. CDR3 coding DNA: TGTGCCAGCAGCTTACTCTCGCGGGGAAACACAGATACGCAGTATTTT. As protein: CASSLLSRGNTDTQYF.

This clonotype was seen many times. This chain joins TRBV7-9 and TRBJ2-1; D is perhaps TRBD1 or TRBD2 (5 bases each). CDR1 is SEHNR and CDR2 is FQNEAQ in the germline V gene (reference sequence). Between the trimmed V and J ends, which lost 6 bases and 1 base, there was a span of 22 bases. The CDR3 spans 18 residues. CDR3 bases: TGTGCCAGCAGTCGGTGGCCGGGACCCCCGGGGTCCTACAATGAGCAGTTCTTC. Its protein product is CASSRWPGPPGSYNEQFF.

This clonotype appeared many times. The V gene is TRBV7-2, the J gene TRBJ1-6; D is possibly TRBD1 (5 bases). The CDR3 sequence is 20 residues long. V was trimmed by 5 bases and J by 7 bases, leaving 30 bases between them. CDR1 is SGHTA and CDR2 is FQGNSA in the germline V gene. The CDR3 sequence: CASSLFGWMRGRVGNSPLHF. The CDR3 bases are TGTGCCAGCAGCCTCTTCGGTTGGATGCGGGGCCGGGTGGGGAATTCACCCCTCCACTTT.

The CDR3 nucleotides are TGTGCCAGCAGCCCCCGGCCCAGCGCAACTAATGAAAAACTGTTTTTT. Its protein is CASSPRPSATNEKLFF. The chain employs TRBV5-4 and TRBJ1-4, with D uncertain. The length of the CDR3 is 16 residues. Germline CDR1 is SGHNT and CDR2 is YYREEE (reference sequence). The germline V and J ends were trimmed by 4 bases and 0 bases, with 13 bases remaining between them.

This clonotype occurred a few times. The chain is built from TRBV6-2 or TRBV6-3 and TRBJ2-7; 8 bases are shared with TRBD2. This CDR3 has 14 residues. In germline, CDR1 is MNHEY, CDR2 SVGEGT. J was trimmed by 3 bases and V by 5 bases; bases with no gene match: 6. The CDR3 loop reads CASSPSGGIYEQYF. CDR3 nucleotides: TGTGCCAGCAGTCCCTCGGGGGGGATCTACGAGCAGTACTTC.

About this clonotype: The junction and the germline gene differ at one end; a read error may be behind it. The chain recombines TRBV27 with TRBJ2-2, with D perhaps matching TRBD1 or TRBD2 (6 bases each). The CDR3 spans 15 residues. Germline-derived CDR1 and CDR2 are MNHEY and SMNVEV (reference sequence). The CDR3 loop reads CASSQSWGVSGEPFF. DNA for the CDR3: TGTGCCAGCAGCCAATCGTGGGGGGTATCAGGGGAGCCGTTTTTT.

The chain uses TRBV7-9 and TRBJ2-6; D uncertain. This CDR3 is built from 15 residues. Germline V gene lookup returns CDR1 SEHNR and CDR2 FQNEAQ (reference sequence). V was clipped by 5 bases and J by 0 bases, with 8 bases between them. DNA of the CDR3: TGTGCCAGCAGCGACACCTTCTCTGGGGCCAACGTCCTGACTTTC. Residues: CASSDTFSGANVLTF.

This clonotype occurred a few times. The chain is built from TRBV6-2 or TRBV6-3 and TRBJ1-5, with D perhaps TRBD1 (6 bases). V was shortened by 2 bases and J by 6 bases, with 11 bases between the two germline ends. CDR1 and CDR2 (germline): MNHEY, SVGEGT. The CDR3 extends over 14 amino acids. In nucleotides, the CDR3 is TGTGCCAGCAGTTACGGGAGCAGGGGTCAGCCCCAGCATTTT. Translating gives CASSYGSRGQPQHF.

With regard to this clonotype: A much bigger clone sits one base away, suggesting this may be a read error. The chain recombines TRBV28 with TRBJ1-5; the match to TRBD1 covers 8 bases. Germline V gene sequence: CDR1 MDHEN, CDR2 SYDVKM. The CDR3 covers 16 residues. For the CDR3, the DNA is TGTGCCAGCAGTTTATCCACAGGGGGTGAGGGTCAGCCCCAGCAGTTT. This gives the protein CASSLSTGGEGQPQQF.

This clonotype was seen a handful of times. The chain carries TRBV10-3 and TRBJ1-1; D not resolved. V dropped 4 bases and J dropped 1 base, with 10 bases sitting between them. The CDR3 sequence is 14 residues long. Germline lookup yields CDR1 ENHRY and CDR2 SYGVKD. CDR3 residues: CAISGAPANTEAFF. As DNA, the CDR3 is TGTGCCATCAGTGGAGCCCCGGCGAACACTGAAGCTTTCTTT.

This clonotype was counted ten times or more. The chain employs TRBV7-2 and TRBJ2-5; 11 bases agree with TRBD1. V trimming: 1 base; J trimming: 1 base; junction bases outside the gene matches: 5. The CDR3 has 17 residues. Germline CDR1 reads SGHTA; CDR2 reads FQGNSA. CDR3 DNA sequence: TGTGCCAGCAGCTTAGTGGGGACAGGGGGAGGCCAAGAGACCCAGTACTTC. This codes for CASSLVGTGGGQETQYF.

The chain recombines TRBV4-2 with TRBJ1-2; D is possibly TRBD1 (6 bases). Trimming took off 1 base at V and 4 bases at J, with 25 bases between the two ends. The CDR3 has 19 amino acids. Germline V CDR1 and CDR2: LGHNA, YNFKEQ. CDR3 protein: CASSQALQGLSLNTYGYTF. DNA of the CDR3: TGTGCCAGCAGCCAAGCCCTACAGGGCCTTTCCCTTAATACCTATGGCTACACCTTC.

This chain uses TRBV7-2 with TRBJ2-3; D possibly corresponds to TRBD2 (5 bases). From germline, CDR1 is SGHTA and CDR2 FQGNSA. This CDR3 is built from 13 residues. V gave up 5 bases and J gave up 4 bases, with 10 bases separating them. This CDR3 reads CASSLIASDTQYF. CDR3 DNA: TGTGCCAGCAGCCTAATAGCGTCAGATACGCAGTATTTT.

In this sample, this clonotype turned up many times. The chain uses TRBV27 and TRBJ1-3, with D maybe TRBD1 (5 bases). The germline V gene encodes CDR1 MNHEY and CDR2 SMNVEV (reference sequence). This CDR3 spans 14 amino acids. Trimming removed 6 bases from V and 0 bases from J, with 9 bases in between. The CDR3 nucleotides read TGTGCCAGCAGCCCAGGGAGCTCTGGAAACACCATATATTTT. Protein: CASSPGSSGNTIYF.

The rearrangement links TRBV6-6 to TRBJ2-7, with TRBD1 matching 12 bases. The CDR3 loop spans 16 amino acids. Germline CDR1 reads MNHNY; CDR2 reads SVGAGI (reference sequence). V shed 0 bases and J 3 bases; nucleotides not matched to a gene: 3. The CDR3 is CASSYSGQGASYEQYF. DNA of the CDR3: TGTGCCAGCAGTTACTCGGGACAGGGGGCCAGCTACGAGCAGTACTTC.

For this clonotype: One end of the junction is discordant with germline, which a read error may explain. The chain carries TRBV5-3 and TRBJ1-1; D ambiguous. TRBV5-3 is placed among ORFs of uncertain function. The length of the CDR3 is 15 residues. The CDR3 bases are TGTGCCAGCAGCTGGGCGGGCAGAGCGAACACTGAAGCTTTCTTT. Translation: CASSWAGRANTEAFF.

There are many counts of this clonotype. This chain joins TRBV7-2 and TRBJ2-4; D is uncertain. This CDR3 spans 15 amino acids. Germline CDR1 SGHTA, CDR2 FQGNSA. V was clipped by 5 bases and J by 0 bases, with 11 bases between them. CDR3 loop: CASSPAEIAKNIQYF. The CDR3 bases are TGTGCCAGCAGCCCTGCGGAGATAGCCAAAAACATTCAGTACTTC.